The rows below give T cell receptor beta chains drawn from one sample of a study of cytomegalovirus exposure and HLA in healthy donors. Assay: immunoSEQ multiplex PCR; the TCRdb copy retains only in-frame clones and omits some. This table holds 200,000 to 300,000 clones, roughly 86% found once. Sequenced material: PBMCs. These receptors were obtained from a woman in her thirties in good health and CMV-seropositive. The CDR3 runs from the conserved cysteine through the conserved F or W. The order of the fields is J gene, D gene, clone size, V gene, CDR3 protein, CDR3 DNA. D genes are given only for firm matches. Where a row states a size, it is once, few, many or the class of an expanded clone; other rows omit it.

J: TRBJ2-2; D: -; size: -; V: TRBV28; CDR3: CASTLTGNTGELFF; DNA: TGTGCCAGCACTCTGACAGGGAACACCGGGGAGCTGTTTTTT
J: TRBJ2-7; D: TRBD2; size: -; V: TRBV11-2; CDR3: CASSLLSGRSHEQYF; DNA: TGTGCCAGCAGCTTACTCAGCGGGAGGTCTCACGAGCAGTACTTC
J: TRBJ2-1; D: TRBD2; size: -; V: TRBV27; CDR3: CASSFRSGIRSYNEQFF; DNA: TGTGCCAGCAGTTTTCGGAGCGGGATCCGCTCCTACAATGAGCAGTTCTTC
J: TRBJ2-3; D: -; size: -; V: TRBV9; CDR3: CASGAGQYVGTDTQYF; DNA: TGTGCCAGCGGGGCGGGACAGTATGTAGGCACAGATACGCAGTATTTT
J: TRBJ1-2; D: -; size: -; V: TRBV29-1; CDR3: CSVDSPIGGYTF; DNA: TGCAGCGTGGACAGCCCCATAGGCGGCTACACCTTC
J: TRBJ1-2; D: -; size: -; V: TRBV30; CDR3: CAWSVRGGNGSCGYTF; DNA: TGTGCCTGGAGTGTACGAGGAGGGAACGGGTCGTGCGGCTACACCTTC
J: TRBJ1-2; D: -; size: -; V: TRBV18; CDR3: CASSPDGGSNYGYTF; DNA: TGTGCCAGCTCACCAGATGGGGGGTCGAACTATGGCTACACCTTC
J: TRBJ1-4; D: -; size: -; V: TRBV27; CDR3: CASSPLGGATNEKLFF; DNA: TGTGCCAGCAGCCCACTCGGCGGTGCAACTAATGAAAAACTGTTTTTT
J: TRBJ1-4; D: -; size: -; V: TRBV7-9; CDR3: CASSLTQGSEKLFF; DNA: TGTGCCAGCAGCTTAACCCAGGGTAGTGAAAAACTGTTTTTT
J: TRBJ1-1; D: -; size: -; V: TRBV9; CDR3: CASSLSLGEAFF; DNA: TGTGCCAGCAGCCTAAGTCTCGGTGAAGCTTTCTTT
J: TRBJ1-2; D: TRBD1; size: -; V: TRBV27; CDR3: CASSFTGQGNYGYTF; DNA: TGTGCCAGCAGTTTCACGGGACAGGGAAACTATGGCTACACCTTC
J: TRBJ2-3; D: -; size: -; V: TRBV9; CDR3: CASSVGALARPSTDTQYF; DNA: TGTGCCAGCAGCGTAGGGGCTCTAGCCCGACCTAGCACAGATACGCAGTATTTT
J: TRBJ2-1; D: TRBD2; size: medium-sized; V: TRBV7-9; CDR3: CASTYQGKGLAGNNEQFF; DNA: TGTGCCAGCACCTACCAGGGGAAGGGACTAGCGGGGAACAATGAGCAGTTCTTC
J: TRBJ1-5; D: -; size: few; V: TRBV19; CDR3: CASTRDGNQPQHF; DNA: TGTGCCAGTACCAGGGATGGCAATCAGCCCCAGCATTTT
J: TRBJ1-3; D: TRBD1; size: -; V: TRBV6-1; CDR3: CASSETGASGNTIYF; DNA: TGTGCCAGCAGTGAGACAGGGGCTTCTGGAAACACCATATATTTT
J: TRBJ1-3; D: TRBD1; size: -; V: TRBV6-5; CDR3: CASSRTGPGNTIYF; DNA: TGTGCCAGCAGTCGGACAGGTCCTGGAAACACCATATATTTT
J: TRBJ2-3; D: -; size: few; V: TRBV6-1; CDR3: CASSEAGSGGDTQYF; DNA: TGTGCCAGCAGTGAAGCGGGTAGTGGAGGAGATACGCAGTATTTT
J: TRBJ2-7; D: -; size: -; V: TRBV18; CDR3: CASSPDSTPYSYEQYF; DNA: TGTGCCAGCTCACCGGACAGTACCCCATACTCCTACGAGCAGTACTTC
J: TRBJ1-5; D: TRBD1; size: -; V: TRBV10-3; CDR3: CAIRTGDANQPQHF; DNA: TGTGCCATCAGGACAGGGGACGCGAATCAGCCCCAGCATTTT
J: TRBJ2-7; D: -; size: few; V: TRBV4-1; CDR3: CASSPEGGVLEQYF; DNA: TGCGCCAGCAGCCCCGAGGGAGGTGTTTTGGAGCAGTACTTC
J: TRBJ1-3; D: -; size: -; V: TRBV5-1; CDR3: CASSQQGLSGNTIYF; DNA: TGCGCCAGCAGCCAACAGGGCCTCTCTGGAAACACCATATATTTT
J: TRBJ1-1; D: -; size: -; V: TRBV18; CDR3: CASSGGGFGTEAFF; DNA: TGTGCCAGCTCGGGAGGGGGTTTCGGCACTGAAGCTTTCTTT
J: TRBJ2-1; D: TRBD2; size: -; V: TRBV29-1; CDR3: CSVGGLADTYNEQFF; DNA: TGCAGCGTGGGGGGACTAGCGGATACCTACAATGAGCAGTTCTTC
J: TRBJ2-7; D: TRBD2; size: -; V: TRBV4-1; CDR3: CASSQDRASGSHEQYF; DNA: TGCGCCAGCAGCCAAGATAGGGCTAGCGGGAGCCACGAGCAGTACTTC
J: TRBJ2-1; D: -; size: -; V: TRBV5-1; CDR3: CASSLVAGSPYNEQFF; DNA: TGCGCCAGCAGCTTGGTTGCGGGGTCCCCCTACAATGAGCAGTTCTTC
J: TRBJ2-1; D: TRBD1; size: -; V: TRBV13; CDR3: CASSLDGTGGNNEQFF; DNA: TGTGCCAGCAGCTTAGACGGGACAGGGGGCAACAATGAGCAGTTCTTC
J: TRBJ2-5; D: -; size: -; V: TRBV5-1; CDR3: CASSLYRAGAGETQYF; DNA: TGCGCCAGCAGCTTGTACAGGGCGGGAGCGGGCGAGACCCAGTACTTC
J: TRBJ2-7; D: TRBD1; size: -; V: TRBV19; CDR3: CASSIWGQGDGEQYF; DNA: TGTGCCAGTAGTATATGGGGACAGGGGGACGGTGAGCAGTACTTC
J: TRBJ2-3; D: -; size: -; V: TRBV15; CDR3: CATSRDPEDTQYF; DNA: TGTGCCACCAGCAGAGATCCGGAGGATACGCAGTATTTT
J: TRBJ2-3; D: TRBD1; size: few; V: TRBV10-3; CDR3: CAITPGQGEGDTQYF; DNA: TGTGCCATCACTCCCGGACAGGGCGAGGGAGATACGCAGTATTTT
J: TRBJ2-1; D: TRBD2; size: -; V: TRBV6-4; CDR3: CASSGYSGRNEQFF; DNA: TGTGCCAGCAGTGGATATAGCGGGAGAAATGAGCAGTTCTTC
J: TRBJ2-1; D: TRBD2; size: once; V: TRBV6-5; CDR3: CASSYSLAGEILFF; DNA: TGTGCCAGCAGTTACTCGCTAGCGGGGGAGATACTGTTCTTC
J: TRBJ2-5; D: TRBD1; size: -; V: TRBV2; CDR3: CASIWDRQETQYF; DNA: TGTGCCAGCATATGGGACAGGCAAGAGACCCAGTACTTC
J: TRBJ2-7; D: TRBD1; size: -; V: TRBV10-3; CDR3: CAIGQVDEQYF; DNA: TGTGCCATCGGACAGGTCGACGAGCAGTACTTC
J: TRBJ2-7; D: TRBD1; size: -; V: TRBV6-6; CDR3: CASSYGGTGGTYEQYF; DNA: TGTGCCAGCAGTTACGGAGGGACAGGGGGCACCTACGAGCAGTACTTC
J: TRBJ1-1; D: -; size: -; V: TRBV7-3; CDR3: CASSLNYGGRAFF; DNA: TGTGCCAGCAGCTTAAATTATGGGGGCAGGGCTTTCTTT
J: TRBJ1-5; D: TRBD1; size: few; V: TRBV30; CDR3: CAWSPRDRDYQPQHF; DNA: TGTGCCTGGAGTCCCCGGGACAGGGACTATCAGCCCCAGCATTTT
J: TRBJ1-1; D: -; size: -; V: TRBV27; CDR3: CASRSDRTRLFNTEAFF; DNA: TGTGCCAGCAGATCCGACAGGACCAGGCTCTTTAACACTGAAGCTTTCTTT
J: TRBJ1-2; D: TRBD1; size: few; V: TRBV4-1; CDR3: CASSPVYPGTGAGYTF; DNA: TGCGCCAGCAGCCCCGTCTACCCGGGGACAGGGGCTGGCTACACCTTC
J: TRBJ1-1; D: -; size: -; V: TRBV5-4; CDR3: CASSLLGNRARGNTEAFF; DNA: TGTGCCAGCAGCTTGTTAGGGAACAGGGCTCGGGGGAACACTGAAGCTTTCTTT
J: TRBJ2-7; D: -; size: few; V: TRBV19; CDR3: CASRGQGNPRQYF; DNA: TGTGCCAGTAGGGGTCAGGGAAACCCGAGGCAGTACTTC